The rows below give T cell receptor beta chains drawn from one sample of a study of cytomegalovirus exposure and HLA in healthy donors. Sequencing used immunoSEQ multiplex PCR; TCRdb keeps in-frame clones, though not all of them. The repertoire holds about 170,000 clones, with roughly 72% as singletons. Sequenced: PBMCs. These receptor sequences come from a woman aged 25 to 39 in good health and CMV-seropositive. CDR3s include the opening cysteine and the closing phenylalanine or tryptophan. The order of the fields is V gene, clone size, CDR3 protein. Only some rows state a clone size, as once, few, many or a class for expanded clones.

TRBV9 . CASSGDRGLYGYTF
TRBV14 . CASSPLPGEGYGYTF
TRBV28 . CASVLGGGLGEQYF
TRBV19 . CASTVSGENTGELFF
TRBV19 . CASSGTDRYNEQFF
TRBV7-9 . CASTPVAVEQFF
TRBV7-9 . CASSLDGRGNQPQHF
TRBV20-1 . CSPIITPLHF
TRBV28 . CASSFYRGGEETQYF
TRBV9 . CASSANPGGTQYF
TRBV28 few CASSLTGGGGELFF
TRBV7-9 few CASSLAPGSSYEQYF
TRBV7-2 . CASSLGYLGESPLHF
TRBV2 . CASSPTRQGTYGYTF
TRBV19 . CASSSTIHPTTHGYTF
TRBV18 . CASSPGQRQSSYNEQFF
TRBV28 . CASSLGLYTGELFF
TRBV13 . CASSFKGRGTEAFF
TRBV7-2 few CASSLVGQTNNQPQHF
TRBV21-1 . CASSNLINGYTF
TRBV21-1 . CATSGGPMYF
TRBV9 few CASSVDRDNEQFF
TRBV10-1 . CASSSSGQGNYNEQFF
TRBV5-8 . CASSFSAQHF
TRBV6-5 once CASSTPPNTEAFF
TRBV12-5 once CASGLATRGLGWAYEQYF
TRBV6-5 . CASSLLTSGGRNEQFF
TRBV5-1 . CASSSGQLAGVGHEQFF
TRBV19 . CASSPKGTGHQPQHF
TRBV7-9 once CSSSSSGRGLWEQYF
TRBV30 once CAWSVRDSSGANVLTF
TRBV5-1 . CASSFSKENEQFF
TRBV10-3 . CAISESQQLNSPLHF
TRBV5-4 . CASSFQGAYDTEAFF
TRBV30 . CAWSSTGGGYGYTF
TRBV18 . CASSGDGEGAAFF
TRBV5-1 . CASSLTGTGSLAKNIQYF
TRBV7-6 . CASSIQAGVGETQYF
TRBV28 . CASSLLDRGDTQYF
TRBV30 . CAWSLPGQGEKLFF
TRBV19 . CASTASFTDTQYF
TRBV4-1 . CASSQEEGAVSYEQYF
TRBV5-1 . CASSWTVGASEQYF
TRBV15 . CATSRDRDRGGGYTF
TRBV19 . CASSIRAGEETQYF
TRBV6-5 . CASSYSGGGNTEAFF
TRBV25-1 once CASSDLKTGTLYGYTF
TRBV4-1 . CASSQFQNTGELFF
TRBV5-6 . CASSLAGDKFF
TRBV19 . CASSTRGPVEQYF
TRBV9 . CASSPGGGPSYGYTF
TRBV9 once CASSVRGQAGELFF
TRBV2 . CASSARRQGKETQYF
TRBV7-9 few CASSPTGYQETQYF
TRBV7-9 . CASSLAGTGGSEQYF
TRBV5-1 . CASSLEGTGYEQYF
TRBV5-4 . CASSLAVSGGSEKLFF
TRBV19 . CASSIYGTGGANTGELFF
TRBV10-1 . CASSERLAGGEQYF